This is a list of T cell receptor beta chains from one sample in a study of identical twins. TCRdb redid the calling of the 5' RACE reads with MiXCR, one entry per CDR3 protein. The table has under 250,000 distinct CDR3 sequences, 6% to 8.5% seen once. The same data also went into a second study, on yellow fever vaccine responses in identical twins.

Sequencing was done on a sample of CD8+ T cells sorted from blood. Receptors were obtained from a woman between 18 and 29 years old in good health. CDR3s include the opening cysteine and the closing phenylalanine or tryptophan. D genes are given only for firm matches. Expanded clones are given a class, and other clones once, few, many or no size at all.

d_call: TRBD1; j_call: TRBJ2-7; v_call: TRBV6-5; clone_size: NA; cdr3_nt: TGTGCCAGCAGTTTCAGACAGGGAAGCTCCTACGAGCAGTACTTC; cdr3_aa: CASSFRQGSSYEQYF
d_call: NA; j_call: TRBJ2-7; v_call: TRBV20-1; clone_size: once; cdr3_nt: TGCTGTGCTGCGGGACAGAGTAATACCTTCTACGAGCAGTACTTC; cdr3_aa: CCAAGQSNTFYEQYF
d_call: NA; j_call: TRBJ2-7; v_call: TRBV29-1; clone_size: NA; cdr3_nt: TGCAGCGCCTGGGACGGACAGAGGGAGCAGTACTTC; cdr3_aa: CSAWDGQREQYF
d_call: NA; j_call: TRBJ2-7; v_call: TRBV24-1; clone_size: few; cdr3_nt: TGTGCCACCAGTGATTCTGGGGGACCCTACGAGCAGTACTTC; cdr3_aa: CATSDSGGPYEQYF
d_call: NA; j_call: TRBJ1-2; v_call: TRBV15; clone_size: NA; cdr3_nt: TGTGCCACCAGCAGAGAGGGGACGGTTATCTATGGCTACACCTTC; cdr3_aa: CATSREGTVIYGYTF
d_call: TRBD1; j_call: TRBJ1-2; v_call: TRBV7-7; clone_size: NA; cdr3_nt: TGTGCCAGCAGCTACCCGGGACAGAGACTCTATATCTACACCTTC; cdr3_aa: CASSYPGQRLYIYTF
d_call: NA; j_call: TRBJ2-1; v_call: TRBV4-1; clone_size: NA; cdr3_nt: TGCGCCAGCAGACCACGTACAGGGAGCTCCTACAATGAGCAGTTCTTC; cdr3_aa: CASRPRTGSSYNEQFF
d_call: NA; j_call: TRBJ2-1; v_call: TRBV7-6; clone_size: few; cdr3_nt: TGTGCCAGCAGCCAGGGTGTCAGGGCTTCGGAGCAGTTCTTC; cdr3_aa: CASSQGVRASEQFF
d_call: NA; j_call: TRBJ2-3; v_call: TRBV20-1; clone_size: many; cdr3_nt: TGCAGTCGAGGGCCAGGGGGGTTTCGAGATACGCAGTATTTT; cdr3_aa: CSRGPGGFRDTQYF
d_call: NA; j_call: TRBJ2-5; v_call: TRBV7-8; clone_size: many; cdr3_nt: TGTGCCAGCAGCCTTAATCTACAAGAGACCCAGTACTTC; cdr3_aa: CASSLNLQETQYF
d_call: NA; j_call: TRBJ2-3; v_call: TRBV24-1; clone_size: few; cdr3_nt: TGTGCCACCAGTGACGGCATTATGGATACGCAGTATTTT; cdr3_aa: CATSDGIMDTQYF
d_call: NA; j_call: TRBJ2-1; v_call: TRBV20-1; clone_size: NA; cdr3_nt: TGCAGTGCGGTAACAGTTAACTCCTACAATGAGCAGTTCTTC; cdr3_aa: CSAVTVNSYNEQFF
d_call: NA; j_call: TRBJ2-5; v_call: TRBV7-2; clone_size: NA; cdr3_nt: TGTGCCAGCAGCAGTCTGGGCACGGGGGAGACCCAGTACTTC; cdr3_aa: CASSSLGTGETQYF
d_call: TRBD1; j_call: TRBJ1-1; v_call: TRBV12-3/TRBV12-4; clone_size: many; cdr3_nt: TGTGCCAGCAGCCCCGACAGGGGATATACTGAAGCTTTCTTT; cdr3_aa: CASSPDRGYTEAFF
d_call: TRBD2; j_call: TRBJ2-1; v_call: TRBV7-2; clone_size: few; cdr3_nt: TGTGCCAGCAGGTTGGCGGCGAGGGGCGGGAGTATCTACAATGAGCAGTTCTTC; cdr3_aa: CASRLAARGGSIYNEQFF
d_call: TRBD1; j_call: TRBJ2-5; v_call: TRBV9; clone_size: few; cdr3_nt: TGTGCCAGCAGCCCCGGGGGACAGGGAGTCCAAGAGACCCAGTACTTC; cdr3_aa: CASSPGGQGVQETQYF
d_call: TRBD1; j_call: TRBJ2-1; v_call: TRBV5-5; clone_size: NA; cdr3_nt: TGTGCCAGCAGCTTGTCCAGGGGGTTATACAATGAGCAGTTCTTC; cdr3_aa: CASSLSRGLYNEQFF
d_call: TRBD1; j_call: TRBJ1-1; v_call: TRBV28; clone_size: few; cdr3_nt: TGTGCCAGCAGTTCAAGCTCGAACGACAGGGCGACTGAAGCTTTCTTT; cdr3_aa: CASSSSSNDRATEAFF
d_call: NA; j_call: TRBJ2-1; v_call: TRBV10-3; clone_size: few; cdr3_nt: TGTGCCATCAGTGAGCCAGGACAGACCTACAATGAGCAGTTCTTC; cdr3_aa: CAISEPGQTYNEQFF
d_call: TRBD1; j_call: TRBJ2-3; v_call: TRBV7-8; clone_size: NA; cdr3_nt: TGTGCCAGCAGCCAATTGGGGCAGGGGGTTACGACAGATACGCAGTATTTT; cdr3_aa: CASSQLGQGVTTDTQYF
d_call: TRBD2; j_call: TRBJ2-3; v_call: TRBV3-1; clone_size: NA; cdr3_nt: TGTGCCAGCAGCCAAGAGGATCTAGCGGTATACACAGATACGCAGTATTTT; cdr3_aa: CASSQEDLAVYTDTQYF
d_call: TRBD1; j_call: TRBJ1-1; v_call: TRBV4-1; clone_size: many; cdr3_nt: TGCGCCAGCAGCCAGGAAGTCCCGGGACAGGGTAAGGGCTCTGAAGCTTTCTTT; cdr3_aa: CASSQEVPGQGKGSEAFF
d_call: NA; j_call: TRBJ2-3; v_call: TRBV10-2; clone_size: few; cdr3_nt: TGCGCCACCGAGACAAGCACAGATACGCAGTATTTT; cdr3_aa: CATETSTDTQYF
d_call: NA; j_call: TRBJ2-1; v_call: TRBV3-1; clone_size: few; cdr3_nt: TGTGCCAGCAGCCAAGGACAGGGAGGATTGGACAATGAGCAGTTCTTC; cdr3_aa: CASSQGQGGLDNEQFF
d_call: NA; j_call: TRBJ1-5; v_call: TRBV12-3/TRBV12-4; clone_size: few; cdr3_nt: TGTGCCAGCAGTTTTGGGCACAGAATTAGCAATCAGCCCCAGCATTTT; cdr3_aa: CASSFGHRISNQPQHF
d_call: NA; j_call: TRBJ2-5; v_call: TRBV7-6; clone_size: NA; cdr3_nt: TGTGCCAGCAGCCTACTCAGGGTTGGAGAGACCCAGTACTTC; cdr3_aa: CASSLLRVGETQYF
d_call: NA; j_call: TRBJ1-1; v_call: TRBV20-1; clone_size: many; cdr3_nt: TGCAGTGCTAGCGGGGGCGGGCACACTGAAGCTTTCTTT; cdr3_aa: CSASGGGHTEAFF
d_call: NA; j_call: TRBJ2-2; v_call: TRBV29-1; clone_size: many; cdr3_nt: TGCAGCGTAGCTCTTGGCGGGGAGCTGTTTTTT; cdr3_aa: CSVALGGELFF
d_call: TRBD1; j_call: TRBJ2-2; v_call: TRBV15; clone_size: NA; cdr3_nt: TGTGCCACCAGCATTGGGACAGGGGAGTCTGTCGGGGAGCTGTTTTTT; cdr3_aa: CATSIGTGESVGELFF
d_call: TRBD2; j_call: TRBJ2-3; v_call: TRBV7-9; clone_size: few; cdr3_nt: TGTGCCAGCAGCTCCTCTAGCGGGGGGACGGGAGATACGCAGTATTTT; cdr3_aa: CASSSSSGGTGDTQYF
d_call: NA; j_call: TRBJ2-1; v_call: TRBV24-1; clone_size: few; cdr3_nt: TGTGCCACCAGTGACGCCACAGGTTCCTACAATGAGCAGTTCTTC; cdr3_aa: CATSDATGSYNEQFF
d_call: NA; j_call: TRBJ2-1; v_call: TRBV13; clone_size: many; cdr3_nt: TGTGCCAGCAGCTCGGGACGGAATGAGCAGTTCTTC; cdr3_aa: CASSSGRNEQFF
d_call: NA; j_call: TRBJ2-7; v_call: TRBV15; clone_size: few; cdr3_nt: TGTGCCACCAGCAGAGATCGACAGATCTACGAGCAGTACTTC; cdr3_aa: CATSRDRQIYEQYF
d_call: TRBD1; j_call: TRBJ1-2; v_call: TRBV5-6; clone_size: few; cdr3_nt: TGTGCCAGCAGCCGGGGGGCCCGGGACAGGGTAGGCGGCTACACCTTC; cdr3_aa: CASSRGARDRVGGYTF
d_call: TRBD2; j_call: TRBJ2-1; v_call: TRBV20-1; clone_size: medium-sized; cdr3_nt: TGCAGTGCTAGAGTCTGGGAGGGCCTTAGCAATGAGCAGTTCTTC; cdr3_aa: CSARVWEGLSNEQFF
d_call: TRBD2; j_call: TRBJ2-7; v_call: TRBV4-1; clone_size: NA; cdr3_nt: TGCGCCAGCAGCAACCTAGCGGGACCCTACGAGCAGTACTTC; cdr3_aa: CASSNLAGPYEQYF
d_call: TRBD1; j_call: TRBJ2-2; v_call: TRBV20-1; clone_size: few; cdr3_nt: TGCAGTGCCCGAGCATGGACAGGGGGCACCGGGGAGCTGTTTTTT; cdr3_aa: CSARAWTGGTGELFF
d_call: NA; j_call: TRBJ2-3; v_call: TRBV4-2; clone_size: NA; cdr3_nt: TGTGCCAGCAGCCAAGAGGAAGCGGGTACGATCACAGATACGCAGTATTTT; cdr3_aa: CASSQEEAGTITDTQYF
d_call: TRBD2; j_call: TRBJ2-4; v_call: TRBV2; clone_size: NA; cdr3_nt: TGTGCCAGCAGTGATAGCGGGGTCACTCTCGTTGGCATTCAGTACTTC; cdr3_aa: CASSDSGVTLVGIQYF
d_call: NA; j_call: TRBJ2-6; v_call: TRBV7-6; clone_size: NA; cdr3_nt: TGTGCCAGCAGCTTAGCGCGTGACAGTGCTACGTCCGGGGCCAACGTCCTGACTTTC; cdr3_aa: CASSLARDSATSGANVLTF
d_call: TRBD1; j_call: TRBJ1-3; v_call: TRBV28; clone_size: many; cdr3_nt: TGTGCCAGCAGTAGGGGACAGCTTTGGACTGGAAACACCATATATTTT; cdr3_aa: CASSRGQLWTGNTIYF
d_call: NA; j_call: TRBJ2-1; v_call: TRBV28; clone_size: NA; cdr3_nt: TGTGCCAGCAGTTTCCGCGGACTGTACAATGAGCAGTTCTTC; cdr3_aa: CASSFRGLYNEQFF
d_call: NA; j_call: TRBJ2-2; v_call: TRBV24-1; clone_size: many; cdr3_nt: TGTGCCACCAGTTCTCCCGACCGGGACACCGGGGAGCTGTTTTTT; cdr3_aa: CATSSPDRDTGELFF
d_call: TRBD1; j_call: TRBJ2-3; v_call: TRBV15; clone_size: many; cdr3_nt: TGTGCCACCAGCAGGGACAGGGGGGCAGATACGCAGTATTTT; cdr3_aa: CATSRDRGADTQYF
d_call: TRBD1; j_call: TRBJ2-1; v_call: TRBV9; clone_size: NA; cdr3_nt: TGTGCCAGCAGTTACCGGGACAGGGTGGCCAATGAGCAGTTCTTC; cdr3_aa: CASSYRDRVANEQFF
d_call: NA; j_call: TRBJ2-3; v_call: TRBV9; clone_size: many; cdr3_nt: TGTGCCAGCAGCGTAGATGCCGGCGAGGAGTATTTT; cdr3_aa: CASSVDAGEEYF
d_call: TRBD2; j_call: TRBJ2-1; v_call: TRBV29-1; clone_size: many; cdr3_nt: TGCAGCGTTGGGGCTAGCGGGAGTACCTACAATGAGCAGTTCTTC; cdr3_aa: CSVGASGSTYNEQFF
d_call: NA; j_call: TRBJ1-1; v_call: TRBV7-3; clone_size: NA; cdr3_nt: TGTGCCAGCAGCTTAGGGACAATTCGTGAAGCTTTCTTT; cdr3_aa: CASSLGTIREAFF
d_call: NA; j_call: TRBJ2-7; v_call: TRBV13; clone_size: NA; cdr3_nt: TGTGCCAGCAGCCCATCTATGGGGCCGTCCATCTCCTACGAGCAGTACTTC; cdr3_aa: CASSPSMGPSISYEQYF
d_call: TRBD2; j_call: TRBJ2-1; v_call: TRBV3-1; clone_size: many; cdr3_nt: TGTGCCAGCAGCCAAGATGTCTGGCGGGAGGGCCATTACAATGAGCAGTTCTTC; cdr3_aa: CASSQDVWREGHYNEQFF
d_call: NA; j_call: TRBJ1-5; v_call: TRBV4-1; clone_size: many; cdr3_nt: TGCGCCAGCAGCCAAGTACGGGGTAGCAATCAGCCCCAGCATTTT; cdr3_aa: CASSQVRGSNQPQHF
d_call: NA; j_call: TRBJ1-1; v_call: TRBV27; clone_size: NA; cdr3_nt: TGTGCCAGCAGTTTGGTACGGGGGCTTGAAGCTTTCTTT; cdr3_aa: CASSLVRGLEAFF
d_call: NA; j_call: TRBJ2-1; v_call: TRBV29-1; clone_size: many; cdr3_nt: TGCAGCGTTGAACTTAGGGGATCCTACAATGAGCAGTTCTTC; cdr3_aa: CSVELRGSYNEQFF
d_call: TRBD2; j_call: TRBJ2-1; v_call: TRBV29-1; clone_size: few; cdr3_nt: TGCAGCGCCGAGGGACTAGCGGGAGCTAATGAGCAGTTCTTC; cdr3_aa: CSAEGLAGANEQFF
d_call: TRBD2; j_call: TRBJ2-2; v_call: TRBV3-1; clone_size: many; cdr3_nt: TGTGCCAGCAGCATTTCTAGCGGCCCCACCGGGGAGCTGTTTTTT; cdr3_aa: CASSISSGPTGELFF